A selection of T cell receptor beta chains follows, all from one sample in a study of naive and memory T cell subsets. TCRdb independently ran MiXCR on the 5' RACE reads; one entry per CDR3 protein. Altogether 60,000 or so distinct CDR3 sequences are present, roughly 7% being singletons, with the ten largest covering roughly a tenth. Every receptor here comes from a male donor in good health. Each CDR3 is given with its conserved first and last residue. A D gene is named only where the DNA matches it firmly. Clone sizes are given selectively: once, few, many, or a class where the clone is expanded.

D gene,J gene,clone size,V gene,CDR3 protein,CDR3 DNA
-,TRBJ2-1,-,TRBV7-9,CASSPSESYNEQFF,TGTGCCAGCAGCCCTAGCGAATCCTACAATGAGCAGTTCTTC
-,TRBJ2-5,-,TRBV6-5,CASSYSGHRQETQYF,TGTGCCAGCAGTTACTCGGGACATCGCCAAGAGACCCAGTACTTC
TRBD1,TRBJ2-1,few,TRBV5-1,CASSPGTADSYNEQFF,TGCGCCAGCAGCCCGGGGACAGCCGACTCCTACAATGAGCAGTTCTTC
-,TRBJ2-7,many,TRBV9,CASSATLRTSYEQYF,TGTGCCAGCAGCGCCACGCTAAGGACTTCTTACGAGCAGTACTTC
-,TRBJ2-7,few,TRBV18,CASSPRIVTLREQYF,TGTGCCAGCTCGCCTCGAATCGTGACGTTAAGGGAGCAGTACTTC
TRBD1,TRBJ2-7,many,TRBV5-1,CASRSNAGQGEQYF,TGCGCCAGCAGGAGTAATGCGGGACAGGGCGAGCAGTACTTC
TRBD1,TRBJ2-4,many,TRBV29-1,CSAAQGLAKNIQYF,TGCAGCGCTGCACAGGGGCTGGCCAAAAACATTCAGTACTTC
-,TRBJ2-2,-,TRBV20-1,CSAREGPGFGELFF,TGCAGTGCTAGAGAGGGACCGGGGTTCGGGGAGCTGTTTTTT
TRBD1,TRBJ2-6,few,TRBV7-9,CASSFPAPQGEGANVLTF,TGTGCCAGCAGTTTTCCCGCACCGCAGGGGGAAGGGGCCAACGTCCTGACTTTC
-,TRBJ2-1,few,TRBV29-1,CSVVGGSRDHYNEQFF,TGCAGCGTTGTGGGTGGTAGTAGGGATCATTACAATGAGCAGTTCTTC
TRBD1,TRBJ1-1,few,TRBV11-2,CASSINRGGTEAFF,TGTGCCAGCAGCATTAACAGGGGTGGTACTGAAGCTTTCTTT
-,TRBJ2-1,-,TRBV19,CASRLSGSPVGDEQFF,TGTGCCAGTAGATTGAGTGGCTCCCCGGTCGGTGATGAGCAGTTCTTC
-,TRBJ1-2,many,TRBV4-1,CASSLALDGELIGYTF,TGCGCCAGCAGCCTCGCCTTGGACGGGGAGCTAATCGGCTACACCTTC
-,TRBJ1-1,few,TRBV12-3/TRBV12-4,CASSSRGLGDTEAFF,TGTGCCAGCAGTTCCCGGGGTTTGGGGGACACTGAAGCTTTCTTT
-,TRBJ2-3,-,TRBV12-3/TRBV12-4,CASSNQDTQYF,TGTGCCAGCAGTAACCAAGATACGCAGTATTTT
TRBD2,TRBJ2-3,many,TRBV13,CASSRMRGESTDTQYF,TGTGCCAGCAGCCGGATGCGGGGGGAAAGCACAGATACGCAGTATTTT
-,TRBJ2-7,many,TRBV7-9,CASSLDVGNEQYF,TGTGCCAGCAGCTTGGATGTCGGGAACGAGCAGTACTTC
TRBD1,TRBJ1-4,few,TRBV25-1,CASTNGQGAEKLFF,TGTGCCAGCACCAACGGACAGGGGGCCGAAAAACTGTTTTTT
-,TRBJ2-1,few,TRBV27,CASSLGGDLSNNEQFF,TGTGCCAGCAGTTTGGGGGGCGACCTATCGAACAATGAGCAGTTCTTC
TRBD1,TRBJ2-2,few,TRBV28,CASRRDRGSELFF,TGTGCCAGCAGGAGGGACAGGGGTTCGGAGCTGTTTTTT
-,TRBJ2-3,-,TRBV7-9,CASSLAGRDTQYF,TGTGCCAGCAGCTTAGCGGGGAGAGATACGCAGTATTTT
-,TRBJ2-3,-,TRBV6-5,CATRSGSGTDTQYF,TGTGCCACCAGGAGCGGTTCTGGCACAGATACGCAGTATTTT
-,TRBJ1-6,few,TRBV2,CASSGSLATTYNSPLHF,TGTGCCAGCAGTGGTTCACTGGCCACTACATATAATTCACCCCTCCACTTT
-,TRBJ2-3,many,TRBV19,CASNIAPSTDTQYF,TGTGCCAGCAATATAGCCCCAAGCACAGATACGCAGTATTTT
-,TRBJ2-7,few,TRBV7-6,CASSPGASYEQYF,TGTGCCAGCAGCCCCGGGGCCTCCTACGAGCAGTACTTC
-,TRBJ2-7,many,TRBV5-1,CASSLGGGQPSYEQYF,TGCGCCAGCAGCCTGGGGGGGGGACAGCCATCCTACGAGCAGTACTTC
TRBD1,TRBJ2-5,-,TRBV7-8,CASSLNVQGRQETQYF,TGTGCCAGCAGCTTGAACGTACAGGGGCGACAAGAGACCCAGTACTTC
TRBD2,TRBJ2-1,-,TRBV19,CASSITSGIYNEQFF,TGTGCCAGTAGTATAACTAGCGGGATTTACAATGAGCAGTTCTTC
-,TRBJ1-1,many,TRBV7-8,CASSKRTRLNTEAFF,TGTGCCAGCAGCAAAAGGACCCGGCTGAACACTGAAGCTTTCTTT
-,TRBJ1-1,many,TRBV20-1,CSAREGAGNTEASF,TGCAGTGCTAGAGAGGGAGCGGGAAACACTGAAGCTTCCTTT
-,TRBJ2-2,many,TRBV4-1,CASSLSGQNTGELFF,TGCGCCAGCAGCCTAAGCGGCCAGAACACCGGGGAGCTGTTTTTT
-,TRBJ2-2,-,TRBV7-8,CASSLTTDANTGELFF,TGTGCCAGCAGCTTAACGACGGACGCGAACACCGGGGAGCTGTTTTTT
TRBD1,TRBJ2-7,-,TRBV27,CASSDRDRGLYEQYF,TGTGCCAGCAGTGACCGGGACAGGGGGCTGTACGAGCAGTACTTC
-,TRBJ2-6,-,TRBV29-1,CSVEVLGANVLTF,TGCAGCGTTGAGGTTCTGGGGGCCAACGTCCTGACTTTC
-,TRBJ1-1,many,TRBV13,CASSLQNTEAFF,TGTGCCAGCAGCTTACAGAACACTGAAGCTTTCTTT
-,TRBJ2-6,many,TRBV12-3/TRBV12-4,CASSSVTGTASSGANVLTF,TGTGCCAGCAGCTCAGTCACCGGGACTGCAAGCTCTGGGGCCAACGTCCTGACTTTC
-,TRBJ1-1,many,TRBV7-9,CASSPTDTEAFF,TGTGCCAGCAGCCCGACGGACACTGAAGCTTTCTTT
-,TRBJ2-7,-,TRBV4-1,CASSQDSSLKGNYEQYF,TGCGCCAGCAGCCAAGATAGTTCCTTAAAGGGTAACTACGAGCAGTACTTC